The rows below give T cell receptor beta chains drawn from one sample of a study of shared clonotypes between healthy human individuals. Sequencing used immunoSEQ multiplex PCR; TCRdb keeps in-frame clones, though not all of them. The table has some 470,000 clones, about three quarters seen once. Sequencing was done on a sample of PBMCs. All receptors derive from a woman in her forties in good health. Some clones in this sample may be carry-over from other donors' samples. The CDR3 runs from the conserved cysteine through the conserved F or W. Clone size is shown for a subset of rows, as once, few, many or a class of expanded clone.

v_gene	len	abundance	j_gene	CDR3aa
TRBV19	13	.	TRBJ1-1	CASSIGANTEAFF
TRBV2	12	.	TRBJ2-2	CASRSFTGELFF
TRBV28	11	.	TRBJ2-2	CASTRPGELFF
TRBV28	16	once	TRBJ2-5	CASSLGNRGTGETQYF
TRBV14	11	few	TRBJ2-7	CASSHTREQYF
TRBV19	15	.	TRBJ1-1	CASSRETGWDTEAFF
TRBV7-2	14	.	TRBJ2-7	CASSPLTATHEQYF
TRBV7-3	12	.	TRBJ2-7	CASSPTGDEQYF
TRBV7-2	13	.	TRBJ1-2	CASSLTGDTALTF
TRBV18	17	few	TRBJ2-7	CASSPLAVGQGLGEQYF
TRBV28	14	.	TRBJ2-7	CASSAPLGLYEQYF
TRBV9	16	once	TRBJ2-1	CASSVGGASSYNEQFF
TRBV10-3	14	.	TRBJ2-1	CAISESPGEGEQFF
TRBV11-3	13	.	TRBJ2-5	CASSLGTSETQYF
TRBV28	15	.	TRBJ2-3	CASSSVQESTDTQYF
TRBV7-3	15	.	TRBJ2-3	CASSLRSGNTDTQYF
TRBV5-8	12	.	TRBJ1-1	CASSLRRQGAFF
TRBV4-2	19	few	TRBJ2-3	CASSHKGLAGGQSTDTQYF
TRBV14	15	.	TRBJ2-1	CASSPRHHPTIVQFF
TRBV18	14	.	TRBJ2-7	CASSPAGNSYEQYF
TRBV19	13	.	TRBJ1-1	CASRKSGGTEAFF
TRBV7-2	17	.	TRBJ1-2	CASSLDSSRARRYGYTF
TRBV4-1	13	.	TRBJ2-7	CASSRSETYEQYF
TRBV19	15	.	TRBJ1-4	CASSIWTAQNEKLFF
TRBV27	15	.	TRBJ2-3	CASSPWTDSTDTQYF
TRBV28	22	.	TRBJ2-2	CASSLWQSWTNNRGGNTGELFF
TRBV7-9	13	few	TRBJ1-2	CASSLGTGYGYTF
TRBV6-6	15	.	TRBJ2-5	CASSRSGVQRETQYF
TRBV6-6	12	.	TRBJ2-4	CASSYTKNIQYF
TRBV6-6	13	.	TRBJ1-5	CASSYSKDQPQHF
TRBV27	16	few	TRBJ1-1	CASCLGTGAGNTEAFF
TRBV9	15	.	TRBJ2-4	CASSVGVAGVGIQYF
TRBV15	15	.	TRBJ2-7	CATSRDPTGVYEQYF
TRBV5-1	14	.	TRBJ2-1	CASMGTSGNNEQFF
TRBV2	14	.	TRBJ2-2	CASLPGANTGELFF
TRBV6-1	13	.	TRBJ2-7	CASNFRGSYEQYF
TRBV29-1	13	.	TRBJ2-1	CSVLRDIYNEQFF
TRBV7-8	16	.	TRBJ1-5	CASSLAMALINQPQHF
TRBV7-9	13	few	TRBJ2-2	CASSLLNTGELFF
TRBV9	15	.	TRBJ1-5	CASSPGTGDNQPQHF
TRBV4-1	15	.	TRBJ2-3	CASSQVVGATDTQYF
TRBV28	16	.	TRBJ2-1	CASSPRGQDNYNEQFF
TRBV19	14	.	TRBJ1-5	CASSNGRGNQPQHF
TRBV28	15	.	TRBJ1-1	CASSSPGTANTEAFF